This T cell receptor beta chain was recorded in a study of T cells in Graves' hyperthyroidism and ophthalmopathy. Regarding the study as a whole: Blood also held most thyroid clonotypes expanded beyond 0.001.

The investigators amplified TCR beta CDR3 regions from RNA transcripts. The HTBI primer set served for first-round RT-PCR of the TCR CDR3. TCRdb processed the multiplex PCR reads anew with MiXCR; each CDR3 protein has one entry. The sample comprises about 690,000 distinct CDR3 sequences, around 15% of which are singletons, and about 14% rests with the top ten. Hyperthyroidism had been newly diagnosed in patients aged 18 to 65, and its duration was under 2 months. Patients were excluded because of uncontrolled infection, other autoimmune disease, pregnancy or lactation. The PBMCs were sourced from fresh peripheral blood (approximately 10 ml). J lost 1 base, V lost 6 bases, and 5 bases had no gene match. This CDR3 spans 15 amino acids. Germline lookup yields CDR1 DFQATT and CDR2 SNEGSKA (reference sequence). The table lists this clonotype with many counts. What it binds is not known.

This TCR was recovered from a man aged 50 or older with Graves' hyperthyroidism. The sample taken for sequencing was blood. The chain has TRBV20-1 and TRBJ2-5; TRBD2 aligns across 13 bases. CDR3 sequence (DNA): TGCAGTGCGCCCCGGACTAGCGGGGGCCAAGAGACCCAGTACTTC. Its translation: CSAPRTSGGQETQYF.